The 26 T cell receptor beta chains presented below share a single source sample, sequenced in a study of long-term antiretroviral therapy in people with HIV. Run at survey level, the immunoSEQ assay was version v3.0. TCRdb's copy holds only in-frame clones and misses some; the assay was immunoSEQ multiplex PCR. The sample carries 25,000 to 30,000 clones, roughly 84% recorded once. This specimen was unsorted PBMCs, taken 3 years after starting antiretroviral therapy. Receptors originate from a man aged 40-49 years with HIV.

The gene calls are TRBV7-9 and TRBJ1-1; possibly TRBD1 for D (5 bases). Germline assignment: CDR1 SEHNR and CDR2 FQNEAQ (reference sequence). Trimming pared 7 bases from V and 2 bases from J, leaving 14 bases between. The CDR3 has 14 amino acids. The DNA for the CDR3 is TGTGCCAGCACACCCGGGGACTACAACACTGAAGCTTTCTTT. It translates to CASTPGDYNTEAFF.

The V call is TRBV5-5, the J call TRBJ2-5; D possibly uses TRBD1 or TRBD2 (6 bases each). The CDR3 consists of 14 residues. The V gene lost 0 bases and the J gene lost 5 bases, with 11 bases spanning the gap. Looked up from germline, CDR1 is SGHKS and CDR2 is YYEKEE (reference sequence). The CDR3: CASSLEWGAETQYF. CDR3 nucleotides: TGTGCCAGCAGCTTGGAATGGGGGGCTGAGACCCAGTACTTC. The whole variable domain, remainder taken from reference TRBV5-5 and TRBJ2-5, is DAGVTQSPTHLIKTRGQQVTLRCSPISGHKSVSWYQQVLGQGPQFIFQYYEKEERGRGNFPDRFSARQFPNYSSELNVNALLLGDSALYLCASSLEWGAETQYFGPGTRLLVL.

This chain uses TRBV5-6 with TRBJ1-2; possible D gene TRBD1, 6 bases. Trimming removed 0 bases at V and 5 bases at J, with 8 bases between. The germline V gene has CDR1 SGHDT and CDR2 YYEEEE. The length of the CDR3 is 13 residues. CDR3 amino acids: CASSLEGEYGYTF. The DNA of the CDR3 is TGTGCCAGCAGCTTGGAGGGGGAGTATGGCTACACCTTC.

The chain carries TRBV6-6 and TRBJ1-2; D is unresolved. This CDR3 spans 14 amino acids. Trimming shortened V by 5 bases and J by 3 bases, and 13 bases separated the two germline ends. CDR1 and CDR2 from the germline V gene are MNHNY and SVGAGI (reference sequence). The CDR3 protein is CASSHGQVDYGYTF. CDR3 in DNA: TGTGCCAGCAGTCACGGGCAGGTCGACTATGGCTACACCTTC.

V and J are TRBV5-1 and TRBJ2-7, with 12 bases that match TRBD1. CDR3 length equals 17 residues. With V trimmed by 4 bases and J by 1 base, 9 bases remained unmatched. CDR1 is SGHRS, CDR2 YFSETQ, per germline. CDR3: CASSPGQGALLSYEQYF. The CDR3 coding sequence is TGCGCCAGCAGCCCGGGACAGGGGGCGTTGTTATCCTACGAGCAGTACTTC.

J is TRBJ2-2 and V is TRBV11-2; D uncertain. Trimming cost V 1 base and J 7 bases, with 4 bases left between them. The CDR3 extends over 12 amino acids. Germline CDR1 reads SGHAT; CDR2 reads FQNNGV. The CDR3 is CASSLGLGELFF. CDR3 nucleotide sequence: TGTGCCAGCAGCTTAGGGCTCGGGGAGCTGTTTTTT.

V is TRBV5-4 and J is TRBJ2-1, with D unresolved. Deletions cut 3 bases from V and 8 bases from J, with 6 bases between. The CDR3 runs 11 residues. Per germline, CDR1 SGHNT and CDR2 YYREEE (reference sequence). The CDR3 sequence: CASSSSDEQFF. The CDR3 nucleotides read TGTGCCAGCAGCTCCTCTGATGAGCAGTTCTTC. Variable domain in full (rest from reference TRBV5-4 and TRBJ2-1): ETGVTQSPTHLIKTRGQQVTLRCSSQSGHNTVSWYQQALGQGPQFIFQYYREEENGRGNFPPRFSGLQFPNYSSELNVNALELDDSALYLCASSSSDEQFFGPGTRLTVL.

This clone was observed a handful of times. The J gene is TRBJ1-6, the V gene TRBV7-9; no firm D call. The CDR3 is made up of 13 amino acids. The germline V gene encodes CDR1 SEHNR and CDR2 FQNEAQ (reference sequence). The V and J ends lost 1 base and 7 bases respectively, with 5 bases between them. The chain's CDR3 is CASSLGKNSPLHF. CDR3 bases: TGTGCCAGCAGCTTAGGGAAGAATTCACCCCTCCACTTT.

The gene calls are TRBV5-1 and TRBJ2-7; unclear D gene. With 2 bases removed from V and 5 bases from J, the gap between germline ends came to 5 bases. This CDR3 spans 11 amino acids. The germline gives CDR1 SGHRS, CDR2 YFSETQ. CDR3 sequence reads: CASSFRDEQYF. CDR3 DNA sequence: TGCGCCAGCAGCTTCCGGGACGAGCAGTACTTC.

The chain joins TRBV29-1 to TRBJ2-1; 13 positions agree with TRBD2. With 6 bases clipped from V and 7 bases from J, the junction kept 6 bases outside the gene matches. From germline, CDR1 is SQVTM and CDR2 ANQGSEA. The CDR3 extends over 14 amino acids. The CDR3 DNA reads as TGCAGCGTGGGGGGACTAGCGGGGAATAATGAGCAGTTCTTC. This codes for CSVGGLAGNNEQFF.

This clone was counted a single time. This sequence joins TRBV10-1 and TRBJ2-2, with 7 bases aligning to TRBD2. The CDR3 length is 15 residues. V shed 2 bases and J 5 bases; nucleotides not matched to a gene: 5. The germline V gene encodes CDR1 WNHNN and CDR2 SYGVQD (reference sequence). CDR3 sequence reads: CASSEVAGATGELFF. In DNA form, the CDR3 reads TGCGCCAGCAGTGAGGTCGCGGGAGCAACCGGGGAGCTGTTTTTT.

The chain recombines TRBV4-1 with TRBJ1-1, with 10 nucleotides matching TRBD1. The germline V gene encodes CDR1 MGHRA and CDR2 YSYEKL. The CDR3 is made up of 17 amino acids. J gave up 4 bases and V 3 bases, and 11 bases lay outside the gene matches. CDR3 sequence: CASSQPSVGTGVTEAFF. The CDR3 region has the DNA TGCGCCAGCAGCCAGCCCTCCGTGGGGACAGGGGTCACTGAAGCTTTCTTT.

The rearrangement links TRBV10-3 to TRBJ1-1; D not certain. There are 14 residues in the CDR3. CDR1 is ENHRY, CDR2 SYGVKD, per germline. V was pared by 6 bases and J by 3 bases, with 14 bases between. CDR3 sequence (DNA): TGTGCCATCAGGGTCCGGGCCGAGGACACTGAAGCTTTCTTT. This codes for CAIRVRAEDTEAFF.

This chain links TRBV5-1 with TRBJ2-7; a weak D match, TRBD1 (5 bases). Per germline, CDR1 SGHRS and CDR2 YFSETQ. The CDR3 extends over 16 amino acids. Trimming stripped 4 bases from V and 2 bases from J, with 19 bases between. CDR3 residues: CASSLRTGITPYEQYF. CDR3 DNA: TGCGCCAGCAGCCTAAGAACAGGAATAACACCCTACGAGCAGTACTTC.

This chain uses TRBV27 with TRBJ1-5; D is ambiguous. This CDR3 region has 13 residues. The V and J ends lost 3 bases and 0 bases respectively, with 3 bases between them. Per the germline V gene, CDR1 is MNHEY and CDR2 is SMNVEV (reference sequence). CDR3 DNA sequence: TGTGCCAGCAGTTTCTTTAGCAATCAGCCCCAGCATTTT. It specifies CASSFFSNQPQHF.

V usage is TRBV30 and J usage is TRBJ1-1, with a tentative D call TRBD1 (6 bases). This CDR3 is built from 17 residues. V gave up 3 bases and J gave up 4 bases, with 24 bases separating them. Germline CDR1 is GTSNPN and CDR2 is SVGIG (reference sequence). The CDR3 reads CAWRGMGGPPGGTEAFF. For the CDR3, the DNA is TGTGCCTGGAGAGGCATGGGGGGCCCTCCTGGGGGCACTGAAGCTTTCTTT.

The chain is built from TRBV6-1 and TRBJ1-3, with D unclear. The CDR3 sequence is 16 residues long. CDR1 and CDR2 from the germline V gene are MNHNS and SASEGT. The V end was cut by 3 bases, the J end by 0 bases, with 12 bases between. CDR3 residues: CASSDGRLFSGNTIYF. The DNA for the CDR3 is TGTGCCAGCAGTGATGGACGGCTTTTCTCTGGAAACACCATATATTTT.

Only one count was recorded for this clone. CDR3 residues: CASSYLDSTNEQFF. DNA for the CDR3: TGTGCCAGCAGTTATTTGGACTCTACTAATGAGCAGTTCTTC. The chain has TRBV6-6 and TRBJ2-1, with TRBD2 as a possible D gene (5 bases). Germline V gives CDR1 MNHNY, CDR2 SVGAGI (reference sequence). This CDR3 region has 14 residues. Trimming left V 3 bases short and J 7 bases short, with 13 bases between.

The gene calls are TRBV19 and TRBJ2-4; maybe TRBD2 (5 bases). The CDR3 length is 13 residues. CDR1 is LNHDA and CDR2 is SQIVND in the germline V gene (reference sequence). Trimming took off 4 bases at V and 8 bases at J, with 12 bases between the two ends. CDR3: CASSRTGSDIQYF. DNA for the CDR3: TGTGCCAGTAGTAGGACGGGGAGCGACATTCAGTACTTC.

This chain connects TRBV5-6 to TRBJ1-5; D call uncertain. This CDR3 comprises 12 residues. Germline values: CDR1 SGHDT, CDR2 YYEEEE. Trimming cost V 2 bases and J 5 bases, with 5 bases left between them. This CDR3 reads CASSLGDQPQHF. The CDR3 nucleotides are TGTGCCAGCAGCTTAGGCGATCAGCCCCAGCATTTT.

The V call is TRBV28, the J call TRBJ2-7; tentative D call: TRBD2 (5 bases). The germline gives CDR1 MDHEN, CDR2 SYDVKM. Trimming stripped 4 bases from V and 6 bases from J, with 16 bases between. This CDR3 is 14 amino acids long. CDR3 nucleotides: TGTGCCAGCAGTTCCCCACGGTTCGGGGTCGAGCAGTACTTC. This codes for CASSSPRFGVEQYF. The whole variable domain, remainder taken from reference TRBV28 and TRBJ2-7, is DVKVTQSSRYLVKRTGEKVFLECVQDMDHENMFWYRQDPGLGLRLIYFSYDVKMKEKGDIPEGYSVSREKKERFSLILESASTNQTSMYLCASSSPRFGVEQYFGPGTRLTVT.

This chain joins TRBV2 and TRBJ1-1; 11 bases map to TRBD1. Germline V lookup: CDR1 SNHLY, CDR2 FYNNEI. V lost 8 bases to trimming and J lost 4 bases; unmatched junction nucleotides: 9. CDR3 length equals 15 residues. In nucleotides, the CDR3 is TGTGCCAGCTTTGGACAGGGGGCCTGGGGCACTGAAGCTTTCTTT. Translated, it gives CASFGQGAWGTEAFF.

This clone has a single count. This chain uses TRBV27 with TRBJ1-2, with 7 bases aligning to TRBD1. The V gene end was trimmed by 0 bases and the J gene end by 1 base; junction bases not matched to a gene: 8. CDR1 is MNHEY and CDR2 is SMNVEV in the germline V gene (reference sequence). The CDR3 extends over 17 amino acids. CDR3 in DNA: TGTGCCAGCAGTTTATCGAAAGGGGGCAGGGATAACTATGGCTACACCTTC. Its translation: CASSLSKGGRDNYGYTF.

In its sample, this clone was seen a few times. This sequence joins TRBV19 and TRBJ1-5; D ambiguous. The germline V gene encodes CDR1 LNHDA and CDR2 SQIVND (reference sequence). Trimming removed 4 bases from V and 2 bases from J, with 6 bases in between. The CDR3 covers 13 residues. The CDR3 reads CASSTGGNQPQHF. The CDR3 nucleotides are TGTGCCAGTAGTACGGGTGGCAATCAGCCCCAGCATTTT.

There are a few counts of this clone. The rearrangement links TRBV19 to TRBJ2-7, with 11 nucleotides matching TRBD2. Germline CDR1 LNHDA, CDR2 SQIVND (reference sequence). There are 14 residues in the CDR3. Trimming cost V 8 bases and J 0 bases; bases outside gene matches: 3. DNA of the CDR3: TGTGCCAGTTCTAGCGGGGGGACCTCCTACGAGCAGTACTTC. Translating gives CASSSGGTSYEQYF.

This chain connects TRBV15 to TRBJ2-4; a possible D gene is TRBD1 (6 bases). With 0 bases removed from V and 9 bases from J, the gap between germline ends came to 15 bases. This CDR3 is built from 15 residues. The germline V gene encodes CDR1 LNHNV and CDR2 YYDKDF (reference sequence). Here the CDR3 reads CATSRDGVRGFIQYF. The CDR3 nucleotides are TGTGCCACCAGCAGAGATGGGGTGAGGGGGTTCATTCAGTACTTC.